Following are 5 T cell receptor beta chains from one sample sequenced in a study of T cells in Graves' hyperthyroidism and ophthalmopathy. Amplified TCR beta CDR3 regions came from RNA transcripts. An initial round of RT-PCR targeting the TCR CDR3 relied on the HTBI primer set. TCRdb independently ran MiXCR on the multiplex PCR reads; one entry per CDR3 protein. Of approximately 560,000 distinct CDR3 sequences detected, around a sixth appear once; the ten largest clones hold around 6.6%. The sample comprised blood. The receptors here all came from a woman aged 25 to 39 with Graves' hyperthyroidism.

CDR3 nucleotides: TGTGCCAGCAGCGAGGGGTATTCACCCCTCCACTTT. Its translation is CASSEGYSPLHF. The genes are TRBV7-9 and TRBJ1-6; possible D gene TRBD1, 5 bases. In germline, CDR1 is SEHNR, CDR2 FQNEAQ (reference sequence). The V end lost 5 bases, the J end lost 8 bases, and 7 bases lay between the germline ends. The CDR3 contains 12 residues.

The genes are TRBV5-1 and TRBJ1-2, with no clear D. CDR3 length: 12 amino acids. Germline CDR1 is SGHRS and CDR2 is YFSETQ. V lost 0 bases to trimming and J lost 6 bases, with 6 bases between them. CDR3 region: CASSLGQDGYTF. As DNA, the CDR3 is TGCGCCAGCAGCTTGGGGCAGGATGGCTACACCTTC.

The chain links TRBV19 to TRBJ2-7, with 7 bases identical to TRBD2. J lost 3 bases, V lost 5 bases, and 10 bases had no gene match. The V gene's germline CDR1 is LNHDA and CDR2 SQIVND (reference sequence). The CDR3 is 15 amino acids. The CDR3 is CASSGYRRGGYEQYF. CDR3 bases: TGTGCCAGTAGTGGTTACAGGCGCGGGGGCTACGAGCAGTACTTC. Variable domain in full (rest from reference TRBV19 and TRBJ2-7): DGGITQSPKYLFRKEGQNVTLSCEQNLNHDAMYWYRQDPGQGLRLIYYSQIVNDFQKGDIAEGYSVSREKKESFPLTVTSAQKNPTAFYLCASSGYRRGGYEQYFGPGTRLTVT.

The V gene is TRBV24-1, the J gene TRBJ2-1; 11 bases map to TRBD2. The CDR3 is 15 residues long. CDR1 is KGHDR and CDR2 is SFDVKD in the germline V gene. V dropped 4 bases and J dropped 7; count of bases not matched to a gene: 5. The CDR3 sequence is CATSDETSGKNEQFF. The CDR3 DNA sequence: TGTGCCACCAGTGACGAGACTAGCGGGAAAAATGAGCAGTTCTTC.

Comments on this clonotype: This may be a read error, as it is one base from a much larger clone. The chain combines TRBV7-3 with TRBJ2-1; D is unclear. CDR3 length equals 13 residues. Germline assignment: CDR1 SGHTA and CDR2 FQGTGA. The chain's CDR3 is CACSLTVGNEQFF. CDR3 DNA: TGTGCCTGCAGCTTAACGGTCGGGAATGAGCAGTTCTTC.